This T cell receptor (beta chain) originates from a study of blood T cell repertoires in COVID-19. Across the study: Acute-phase and convalescent COVID-19 samples originated in the United States, Italy and Spain. T cells, B-cell-depleted T cells, or PBMCs provided the cDNA or gDNA that served as material.

Germline V gene sequence: CDR1 SGHRS, CDR2 YFSETQ. There are 13 residues in the CDR3. Trimming took 9 bases from V and 4 from J, leaving 16 bases between them. Per the authors' pipeline: Reference gene primer amplification yielded estimated nucleated cell counts. Method: immunoSEQ multiplex PCR; TCRdb's copy keeps in-frame clones and lacks some. V and J calls and clone size are those listed in that table; D and trimming were worked out from the DNA. The profile shows under 150,000 clones, over 75% of them singletons. This clonotype was obtained from a man aged 45-65 years with acute or convalescent COVID-19. J is TRBJ1-2 and V is TRBV5-1, with D possibly TRBD1 on 5 matching bases. Sequencing was done on a sample of peripheral blood. The CDR3 region is CATGSGGSYGYTF. CDR3 coding DNA: TGCGCCACCGGTTCGGGGGGGAGCTATGGCTACACCTTC.